The 5 T cell receptor beta chains presented below share a single source sample, sequenced in a study of T cells in Graves' hyperthyroidism and ophthalmopathy (dated by TCRdb to about 2019). Library preparation used multiplex PCR. The reads were generated on an Illumina HiSeq 2000. Amplification of TCR beta CDR3 regions was carried out from RNA transcripts. The first round of RT-PCR for the TCR CDR3 was performed with the HTBI primer set and the Qiagen OneStep RT-PCR kit. The public reads were quality trimmed at Q25 with fastp and then assembled into clones with MiXCR by TCRdb, keeping productive beta chains. All rows with the same CDR3 protein become a single entry with the most common DNA and genes. The sample table shows about 760,000 distinct CDR3 sequences, and roughly a third are seen once. Of the sample, around 29% is held by the ten largest clones. Sequencing used blood. These receptors originate from a woman in her thirties or forties with Graves' hyperthyroidism.

In regard to this clonotype: A much larger clone lies a single base off, so this may be a read error. J is TRBJ1-1 and V is TRBV7-2; 7 bases are shared with TRBD1. From germline, CDR1 is SGHTA and CDR2 FQGNSA. J gave up 4 bases and V 4 bases, and 9 bases lay outside the gene matches. The CDR3 has 15 amino acids. Here the CDR3 DNA reads TGTGCCAGCAGCTCCCGACAGGGCCGAACCACTGAAGCTTTCTTT. It is translated as CASSSRQGRTTEAFF.

This clonotype was found many times. The rearrangement joins TRBV9 to TRBJ2-5, with 11 bases that match TRBD2. Germline V CDR1 and CDR2: SGDLS, YYNGEE. After removal of 4 bases from V and 5 bases from J, the junction contained 4 bases not matched to a gene. The CDR3 sequence is 14 residues long. The DNA of the CDR3 is TGTGCCAGCAGCCCTCTAGCGGGGGGCGAGACCCAGTACTTC. Its protein product is CASSPLAGGETQYF.

This clonotype has ten or more counts. The chain has TRBV19 and TRBJ1-1; no clear D. Germline CDR1 is LNHDA and CDR2 is SQIVND (reference sequence). The CDR3 totals 16 residues. V was cut by 4 bases and J by 4 bases, with 19 bases left in between. CDR3 sequence (DNA): TGTGCCAGTAGTAAGTGGTCAGTTTCCTCGTTCACTGAAGCTTTCTTT. Its translation is CASSKWSVSSFTEAFF.

The rearrangement uses TRBV28 and TRBJ1-2; D is unresolved. The CDR3 has 11 amino acids. V was pared by 8 bases and J by 0 bases, with 4 bases between. Germline assignment: CDR1 MDHEN and CDR2 SYDVKM. Here the CDR3 reads CASYANYGYTF. The CDR3 DNA is TGTGCCAGCTACGCTAACTATGGCTACACCTTC.

This clonotype was seen once. The chain couples TRBV29-1 to TRBJ1-3; 10 nucleotides align to TRBD1. The V segment lost 8 bases and the J segment 2 bases; nucleotides outside the gene matches: 15. The CDR3 extends over 17 amino acids. Germline V lookup: CDR1 SQVTM, CDR2 ANQGSEA. The CDR3 bases are TGCAGCTCACCATTCCTGGACAGGGGGACACCTGGAAACACCATATATTTT. This encodes CSSPFLDRGTPGNTIYF.